Shown below are 20 T cell receptor beta chains from a single sample sequenced in a study of T cells in women clearing cervical HPV infection (dated by TCRdb to between 2017 and 2018). Libraries were prepared through the immunoSEQ multiplex PCR assay. TCRdb stores this immuneACCESS table with in-frame sequences only. Part of the clones is absent; in the studies checked, under half of the shortfall reflects unresolved V genes, and no reason is known for the rest. The sample table on file contains some 28,000 clones. The ten largest account for under 20% of the sample. Sequencing input: blood buffy coat. The receptors were sampled from a woman between 18 and 69 years old with a cervical HPV16 infection that either progressed to CIN3+ or cleared (not recorded which).

The CDR3 here is CASSLAGLGQETQYF. The CDR3 bases that were read are TGCGCCAGCAGTTTAGCGGGTCTAGGGCAAGAGACC. The gene calls are TRBV5-1 and TRBJ2-5; the match to TRBD2 covers 7 bases. The DNA ends 3 residues before the CDR3 does, and the rest of the CDR3 is filled in from the germline J gene. The CDR3 has 15 amino acids. V trimming: 5 bases; J trimming: 2 bases; junction bases outside the gene matches: 9. The V gene's germline CDR1 is SGHRS and CDR2 YFSETQ.

Note on this clone: The CDR3 end falls 3 residues outside the read, so it is completed with the germline J gene. The gene calls are TRBV7-6 and TRBJ2-1; tentatively, D is TRBD1 (6 bases). V lost 4 bases and J lost 0, with 10 bases in between. CDR1 and CDR2 from the germline V gene are SGHVS and FNYEAQ. This CDR3 region has 15 residues. The sequenced part of the CDR3 DNA is TGTGCCAGCAGCTCACGGACAGACTCCTACAATGAG. This sequence encodes CASSSRTDSYNE. The entire CDR3 reads CASSSRTDSYNEQFF.

About this clone: Read sequence stops 3 residues before the CDR3 end, and the germline J gene provides the missing end. This chain links TRBV20-1 with TRBJ2-5; 14 bases are shared with TRBD2. Germline V gives CDR1 DFQATT, CDR2 SNEGSKA (reference sequence). The CDR3 covers 15 residues. J lost 4 bases, V lost 5 bases, and 6 bases had no gene match. CDR3 bases read: TGCAGTGCTGGGGGACTAGCGGGAGCAGGAGAGACC. It yields the protein CSAGGLAGAGET. The entire CDR3 protein reads CSAGGLAGAGETQYF.

As concerns this clone: From the germline J gene comes the end of the CDR3, since the read stops 3 residues before it. This chain links TRBV7-8 with TRBJ1-5; 7 bases line up with TRBD1. This CDR3 spans 16 amino acids. Trimming cost V 5 bases and J 2 bases; bases outside gene matches: 9. Germline-derived CDR1 and CDR2 are SGHVS and FQNEAQ. CDR3 sequence reads: CASSPSRGLGNQPQHF. The sequenced part of the CDR3 DNA is TGTGCCAGCAGCCCCAGTAGGGGGCTGGGCAATCAGCCC.

The CDR3 loop reads CASSLGAVTDTQYF. The part of the CDR3 DNA that was read is TGTGCCAGCAGCTTAGGAGCGGTCACAGATACG. This chain joins TRBV7-2 and TRBJ2-3, with D maybe TRBD2 (5 bases). The CDR3 end is not reached by the read, which stops 3 residues before it; the germline J gene fills it in. The V end lost 1 base, the J end lost 2 bases, and 7 bases lay between the germline ends. This CDR3 contains 14 residues. CDR1 SGHTA and CDR2 FQGNSA come from the germline V gene.

As for this clone: With the read ending 3 residues before the CDR3 end, the germline J gene is used to fill in that end. The rearrangement uses TRBV18 and TRBJ2-7, with TRBD1 matching over 10 bases. CDR1 is KGHSH, CDR2 LQKENI, per germline. The CDR3 spans 19 residues. The ends lost 2 bases at V and 2 bases at J; junction bases unmatched: 15. The CDR3 reads CASSPRLGQGSIFAYEQYF. The part of the CDR3 DNA that was read is TGTGCCAGCTCACCAAGGCTGGGACAGGGGTCTATTTTTGCCTACGAG.

Concerning this clone itself: The CDR3 goes on 3 residues after the read ends, and that part is filled in from the germline J gene. The chain is built from TRBV11-2 and TRBJ2-7; D uncertain. V was clipped by 1 base and J by 6 bases, with 7 bases between them. The CDR3 runs to 12 residues. Germline values: CDR1 SGHAT, CDR2 FQNNGV. CDR3 bases read: TGTGCCAGCAGCTTAGGAGGTTTCGAG. It translates to CASSLGGFE. The whole CDR3 sequence reads CASSLGGFEQYF. The variable domain in full, completed from reference TRBV11-2 and TRBJ2-7, reads EAGVAQSPRYKIIEKRQSVAFWCNPISGHATLYWYQQILGQGPKLLIQFQNNGVVDDSQLPKDRFSAERLKGVDSTLKIQPAKLEDSAVYLCASSLGGFEQYFGPGTRLTVT.

CDR3 DNA, as far as it was read: TGTGCCAGCTCACCACCGGGACTAATAAGGGGGACAGATACG. It encodes CASSPPGLIRGTDT. The full CDR3 reads CASSPPGLIRGTDTQYF. The chain is built from TRBV18 and TRBJ2-3, with D possibly matching TRBD2 (7 bases). The CDR3 end lies 3 residues beyond the end of the read and is filled in from the germline J gene. Germline lookup yields CDR1 KGHSH and CDR2 LQKENI. Trimming took off 0 bases at V and 3 bases at J, with 16 bases between the two ends. The CDR3 has 17 amino acids.

In regard to this clone: The read gets to within 3 residues of the CDR3 end, and the germline J gene fills in the rest. This chain joins TRBV3-1 (or the pseudogene TRBV3-2) and TRBJ1-6, with a weak D call TRBD1 (6 bases). Trimming removed 4 bases at V and 10 bases at J, with 14 bases between. The germline V gene has CDR1 LGHDT and CDR2 YNNKEL (reference sequence). The CDR3 extends over 14 amino acids. This CDR3 reads CASSLQGKGSPLHF. The CDR3 DNA, read in part, is TGTGCCAGCAGCCTACAGGGTAAGGGGTCACCC.

The sequenced CDR3 bases are TGTGCCAGCAGCCAGGACAGGGTCCACGAG. It encodes CASSQDRVHE. The whole CDR3 protein reads CASSQDRVHEQYF. This chain joins TRBV5-4 and TRBJ2-7, with 8 bases that match TRBD1. The sequenced fragment ends 3 residues before the CDR3 boundary, so the rest is inferred from the germline J gene. The CDR3 covers 13 residues. Germline CDR1 reads SGHNT; CDR2 reads YYREEE (reference sequence). Unmatched junction bases numbered 5, after V lost 4 bases and J lost 5 bases.

Remarks on this clone: The CDR3 end lies 3 residues beyond the end of the read and is filled in from the germline J gene. The J gene is TRBJ2-7, the V gene TRBV7-9; 9 bases are shared with TRBD1. CDR3 length equals 15 residues. J lost 5 bases, V lost 1 base, and 6 bases had no gene match. The germline V gene has CDR1 SEHNR and CDR2 FQNEAQ (reference sequence). The covered CDR3 bases are TGTGCCAGCAGCTTAGTGGTCGGGACAGGGAACGAG. Protein sequence: CASSLVVGTGNE. The full-length CDR3 reads as CASSLVVGTGNEQYF.

As regards this clone: The read halts 3 residues ahead of the CDR3 end, with the missing end drawn from the germline J gene. The rearrangement joins TRBV7-9 to TRBJ2-2; 8 nucleotides line up with TRBD1. The CDR3 has 15 residues. CDR1 SEHNR and CDR2 FQNEAQ come from the germline V gene (reference sequence). The CDR3 loop is CASSLPGQANEKLFF. CDR3 DNA, as far as it was read: TGTGCCAGCAGCTTACCGGGACAGGCAAATGAAAAG.

On this clone itself: The CDR3 end falls 3 residues outside the read, so it is completed with the germline J gene. The chain links TRBV5-6 to TRBJ2-7; TRBD2 matches at 13 bases. Germline V gene lookup returns CDR1 SGHDT and CDR2 YYEEEE. The CDR3 runs to 15 residues. V shed 4 bases, J shed 2 bases, and the junction held 3 bases outside the gene matches. The sequenced CDR3 bases are TGTGCCAGCAGCCCGGGACTAGCGGGAACCTACGAG. Its translation: CASSPGLAGTYE. The whole CDR3 is CASSPGLAGTYEQYF.

As concerns this clone: The read gets to within 3 residues of the CDR3 end, and the germline J gene fills in the rest. The rearrangement links TRBV12-3 or TRBV12-4 to TRBJ2-7; 9 bases match TRBD1. The CDR3 is 14 amino acids. After removal of 4 bases from V and 2 bases from J, the junction contained 3 bases not matched to a gene. CDR3 sequence reads: CASSWGQGPYEQYF. The sequenced part of the CDR3 DNA is TGTGCCAGCAGTTGGGGACAGGGACCCTACGAG.

Remarks on this clone: From the germline J gene comes the end of the CDR3, since the read stops 3 residues before it. This chain connects TRBV20-1 to TRBJ2-3, with 14 bases aligning to TRBD2. J lost 2 bases, V lost 6 bases, and 7 bases had no gene match. This CDR3 has 16 amino acids. Germline V gene lookup returns CDR1 DFQATT and CDR2 SNEGSKA (reference sequence). The covered CDR3 bases are TGCAGTGCGGTTGCGGGACTAGCGGGAGCCACAGATACG. Encoded protein: CSAVAGLAGATDT. The CDR3 reads in full as CSAVAGLAGATDTQYF.

For this clone: The CDR3 extends 3 residues past the end of the read, so its final part is completed from the germline J gene. The gene calls are TRBV18 and TRBJ1-5; D may be TRBD1 (5 bases). V dropped 3 bases and J dropped 2 bases, with 5 bases sitting between them. The germline CDR1 and CDR2 sequences are KGHSH and LQKENI. This CDR3 spans 13 amino acids. The CDR3 bases that were read are TGTGCCAGCTCACCCAGGGGCAATCAGCCC. As protein: CASSPRGNQP. From start to end, the CDR3 is CASSPRGNQPQHF.

As concerns this clone: The read ends 3 residues early relative to the CDR3; the germline J gene fills the gap. The chain recombines TRBV2 with TRBJ1-1; TRBD1 is a possible D gene (6 bases). In germline, CDR1 is SNHLY, CDR2 FYNNEI. This CDR3 region has 14 residues. Trimming left V 5 bases short and J 3 bases short, with 13 bases between. The sequenced part of the CDR3 DNA is TGTGCCAGCAGTTACAGGGCCGGGGACACTGAA. Translating gives CASSYRAGDTE. The CDR3 in its entirety is CASSYRAGDTEAFF.

Points on this clone: The read terminates 3 residues ahead of where the CDR3 ends, so the germline J gene completes it. The rearrangement uses TRBV6-2 or TRBV6-3 and TRBJ2-5; D gene uncertain. Germline-derived CDR1 and CDR2 are MNHEY and SVGEGT. The CDR3 consists of 15 residues. V was clipped by 6 bases and J by 5 bases, with 19 bases between them. CDR3 amino acids: CASRPQVYLAETQYF. The CDR3 bases that were read are TGTGCCAGCAGACCTCAGGTTTATCTCGCGGAGACC.

Notes on this clone: From the germline J gene comes the end of the CDR3, since the read stops 3 residues before it. This chain joins TRBV30 and TRBJ2-1; 8 nucleotides match TRBD1. CDR1 is GTSNPN and CDR2 is SVGIG in the germline V gene (reference sequence). J lost 4 bases, V lost 4 bases, and 6 bases had no gene match. This CDR3 region has 14 residues. Incomplete CDR3 DNA: TGTGCCTGGACGCCAGGGGGCCTATACAATGAG. Translation gives CAWTPGGLYNE. The full CDR3 sequence reads CAWTPGGLYNEQFF.

Comments on this clone: Coverage ceases 3 residues before the CDR3 finishes, and the germline J gene fills in the end. This sequence joins TRBV30 and TRBJ1-1; D is unresolved. V dropped 0 bases and J dropped 1 base, with 15 bases sitting between them. Germline V gene data show CDR1 as GTSNPN and CDR2 as SVGIG (reference sequence). The length of the CDR3 is 16 residues. The part of the CDR3 DNA that was read is TGTGCCTGGAGTGTGACAAAGGGTTTCGGGAACACTGAA. Encoded protein: CAWSVTKGFGNTE. The whole CDR3 region reads CAWSVTKGFGNTEAFF.